A single sample is the source of the 19 T cell receptor beta chains below, sequenced in a study of blood T cell repertoires in COVID-19 (dated by TCRdb to the early 2020s). The library was prepared using the immunoSEQ multiplex PCR assay. Sourced from immuneACCESS, this table was stored by TCRdb with only in-frame sequences that have V and J called. A share of the clones is absent; for the studies checked, an unresolved V gene accounts for under half, and the remainder has no known explanation. The sample data list 120,000 or so clones, and around 86% of these were observed just once. The ten largest make up approximately 10% of the sample. Sequencing used peripheral blood. The source is a man in his sixties with acute or convalescent COVID-19.

This clone has just a few counts. J is TRBJ2-3 and V is TRBV5-4; TRBD1 might be the D (5 bases). From germline, CDR1 is SGHNT and CDR2 YYREEE (reference sequence). V shed 0 bases and J shed 0 bases, with 14 bases lying between them. The CDR3 spans 17 residues. The CDR3 region has the DNA TGTGCCAGCAGCTTGGGAGGCAGGGCCCCTAGCACAGATACGCAGTATTTT. The encoded protein is CASSLGGRAPSTDTQYF.

CDR3 nucleotides: TGTGCCAGTAGGACGGGACAGGGGCACACCGGGGAGCTGTTTTTT. It yields the protein CASRTGQGHTGELFF. This rearrangement joins TRBV19 to TRBJ2-2; TRBD1 agrees at 10 bases. CDR1 is LNHDA and CDR2 is SQIVND in the germline V gene (reference sequence). This CDR3 region has 15 residues. With V trimmed by 6 bases and J by 3 bases, 4 bases remained unmatched.

This chain connects TRBV10-3 to TRBJ1-2; weak D call: TRBD1 (6 bases). The CDR3 length is 15 residues. CDR1 is ENHRY and CDR2 is SYGVKD in the germline V gene. V was shortened by 2 bases and J by 4 bases, with 14 bases between the two germline ends. The CDR3 region has the DNA TGTGCCATCAGTGAGAACAGGGAGGGGATCTATGGCTACACCTTC. Residues: CAISENREGIYGYTF.

This chain uses TRBV28 with TRBJ2-5; a weak D match, TRBD1 (5 bases). This CDR3 has 13 amino acids. Trimming removed 2 bases from V and 2 bases from J, with 6 bases in between. The V gene's germline CDR1 is MDHEN and CDR2 SYDVKM. Here the CDR3 reads CASSLGAQETQYF. CDR3 in DNA: TGTGCCAGCAGTTTAGGGGCGCAAGAGACCCAGTACTTC.

This chain connects TRBV6-5 to TRBJ2-1; the match to TRBD2 covers 11 bases. Germline loops: CDR1 MNHEY, CDR2 SVGAGI. V lost 11 bases to trimming and J lost 7 bases; unmatched junction nucleotides: 7. The CDR3 length is 13 residues. CDR3 residues: CAAPSGRSNEQFF. The CDR3 bases are TGTGCCGCACCTAGCGGGAGGTCTAATGAGCAGTTCTTC.

V gene TRBV18 combines with J gene TRBJ1-2; D might be TRBD1 (5 bases). The CDR3 contains 12 residues. Deletions cut 2 bases from V and 8 bases from J, with 9 bases between. Germline V CDR1 and CDR2: KGHSH, LQKENI. The CDR3 loop reads CASSPGGEGYTF. As DNA, the CDR3 is TGTGCCAGCTCACCAGGGGGGGAAGGCTACACCTTC.

The CDR3 nucleotides are TGTGCCAGCAGCTTAGCAGGGGGGAACACTGAAGCTTTCTTT. This encodes CASSLAGGNTEAFF. The chain combines TRBV7-2 with TRBJ1-1; D is possibly TRBD1 (6 bases). The CDR3 loop spans 14 amino acids. The germline V gene has CDR1 SGHTA and CDR2 FQGNSA. Trimming removed 0 bases at V and 1 base at J, with 6 bases between.

The rearrangement uses TRBV3-1 (or the pseudogene TRBV3-2) and TRBJ2-1; TRBD2 agrees at 13 bases. The CDR3 is 17 amino acids. CDR1 is LGHDT and CDR2 is YNNKEL in the germline V gene (reference sequence). V gave up 0 bases and J gave up 8 bases; unmatched junction bases: 7. CDR3 in DNA: TGTGCCAGCAGCCAAGACGGACTAGCGGGAGCTCGGGATGAGCAGTTCTTC. This encodes CASSQDGLAGARDEQFF.

V is TRBV9 and J is TRBJ2-7; weak D call: TRBD1 (6 bases). The germline gives CDR1 SGDLS, CDR2 YYNGEE. The CDR3 consists of 14 residues. V shed 4 bases and J shed 3 bases, with 14 bases lying between them. The CDR3 protein is CASSPSDRHYEQYF. DNA of the CDR3: TGTGCCAGCAGCCCTTCGGACAGACACTACGAGCAGTACTTC.

This clone appeared a few times. V usage is TRBV3-1 (or the pseudogene TRBV3-2) and J usage is TRBJ1-6; D ambiguous. This CDR3 has 13 residues. V shed 2 bases and J shed 7 bases, with 6 bases lying between them. Germline V gene data show CDR1 as LGHDT and CDR2 as YNNKEL (reference sequence). CDR3 protein: CASSQIGNSPLHF. The CDR3 nucleotides read TGTGCCAGCAGCCAAATCGGGAATTCACCCCTCCACTTT.

There are a few counts of this clone. The rearrangement uses TRBV9 and TRBJ2-1, with D perhaps TRBD2 (6 bases). The CDR3 is 16 amino acids. Germline CDR1 and CDR2: SGDLS and YYNGEE. Trimming removed 2 bases at V and 5 bases at J, with 17 bases between. The CDR3 spells CASSVGGGVEDNEQFF. CDR3 in DNA: TGTGCCAGCAGCGTGGGGGGAGGTGTTGAGGACAATGAGCAGTTCTTC.

For the CDR3, the DNA is TGCAGCGTTGACCCGGGTGGGAACACCGGGGAGCTGTTTTTT. Amino acid sequence: CSVDPGGNTGELFF. This chain connects TRBV29-1 to TRBJ2-2, with no clear D. Germline CDR1 is SQVTM and CDR2 is ANQGSEA. V was trimmed by 3 bases and J by 1 base, leaving 9 bases between them. The CDR3 contains 14 residues.

V is TRBV3-1 (or the pseudogene TRBV3-2) and J is TRBJ1-4, with TRBD1 as a possible D gene (6 bases). The CDR3 has 18 amino acids. The germline gives CDR1 LGHDT, CDR2 YNNKEL (reference sequence). Trimming shortened V by 1 base and J by 7 bases, and 22 bases separated the two germline ends. CDR3 residues: CASSQASPPTGRAEKLFF. The CDR3 bases are TGTGCCAGCAGCCAAGCTTCGCCTCCAACAGGGAGGGCTGAAAAACTGTTTTTT.

The genes are TRBV7-3 and TRBJ1-6, with D unclear. V lost 5 bases and J 10 bases, leaving 12 bases between the germline ends. The CDR3 length is 13 residues. Germline V gives CDR1 SGHTA, CDR2 FQGTGA. The CDR3 bases are TGTGCCAGCAGCCCTACGCTTCAATCACCCCTCCACTTT. This sequence encodes CASSPTLQSPLHF.

V is TRBV6-5 and J is TRBJ2-4, with 8 bases fitting TRBD2. The CDR3 is 15 amino acids. Trimming at V came to 6 bases and at J to 6 bases, leaving 10 bases not matched to a gene. In germline, CDR1 is MNHEY, CDR2 SVGAGI. The CDR3: CASRTGGRRRNIQYF. CDR3 sequence (DNA): TGTGCCAGCAGGACGGGAGGGCGCAGGAGAAACATTCAGTACTTC.

V is TRBV6-6 and J is TRBJ1-2; D is perhaps TRBD1 (6 bases). The V end lost 6 bases, the J end lost 7 bases, and 15 bases lay between the germline ends. Germline values: CDR1 MNHNY, CDR2 SVGAGI (reference sequence). The CDR3 consists of 13 residues. The CDR3 region is CASSWGQGGGYTF. CDR3 coding DNA: TGTGCCAGCAGCTGGGGGCAAGGGGGTGGCTACACCTTC.

The chain couples TRBV19 to TRBJ1-1, with TRBD1 matching 8 bases. Germline V lookup: CDR1 LNHDA, CDR2 SQIVND (reference sequence). CDR3 size: 15 residues. The trim removed 3 bases at V and 4 bases at J, leaving 7 bases unmatched. Written as DNA, the CDR3 is TGTGCCAGTAGTATGAGGGACAGGTGGGGCACTGAAGCTTTCTTT. It is translated as CASSMRDRWGTEAFF.

This chain connects TRBV11-2 to TRBJ2-3, with D hard to call. V lost 2 bases, J lost 4 bases, and 7 bases lay in between. This CDR3 spans 13 amino acids. Germline lookup yields CDR1 SGHAT and CDR2 FQNNGV. CDR3 DNA sequence: TGTGCCAGCAGCTTAACCGGTTCAGATACGCAGTATTTT. Amino acids: CASSLTGSDTQYF.

This rearrangement joins TRBV29-1 to TRBJ1-1; TRBD1 matches 7 bases. Germline V gives CDR1 SQVTM, CDR2 ANQGSEA. The CDR3 spans 13 residues. V shed 7 bases and J 0 bases; nucleotides not matched to a gene: 5. CDR3 nucleotide sequence: TGCAGCGCCCTGACAGGGCTGAACACTGAAGCTTTCTTT. Its translation: CSALTGLNTEAFF.